The clone carrying this T cell receptor beta chain was observed many times. The sample originates from a study of CXCR3 chemokines and chemotherapy response in bladder cancer. Trimming stripped 10 bases from V and 0 bases from J, with 18 bases between. CDR3 length: 15 amino acids. Germline V gives CDR1 SGHTA, CDR2 FQGNSA. TCRdb reanalysed the PCR reads using MiXCR and keeps one entry per CDR3 protein. The table includes approximately 12,000 distinct CDR3 sequences, around an eighth detected once. The chain carries TRBV7-2 and TRBJ1-1; a weak D match, TRBD1 (5 bases). This specimen was collected from a patient whose treatment included neoadjuvant chemotherapy. The sequence was obtained from a human donor with bladder cancer that did not respond to neoadjuvant chemotherapy. The CDR3 reads CATKTAGTLNTEAFF. The CDR3 DNA is TGTGCCACCAAAACCGCCGGGACGCTGAACACTGAAGCTTTCTTT.